The 17 T cell receptor beta chains listed next were all sequenced from one sample in a study of blood T cell repertoires in COVID-19. The protocol was immunoSEQ multiplex PCR, while the TCRdb copy is restricted to in-frame clones and leaves out a portion. This table holds about 50,000 clones, less than 80% found once. Material: peripheral blood. The receptors were sampled from a man between 65 and 80 years old with acute or convalescent COVID-19.

The V and J genes are TRBV11-2 and TRBJ1-4; D uncertain. Trimming left V 2 bases short and J 2 bases short, with 12 bases between. Germline assignment: CDR1 SGHAT and CDR2 FQNNGV. The CDR3 is made up of 16 amino acids. For the CDR3, the DNA is TGTGCCAGCAGCTTAACGTACGGGTCGACTAATGAAAAACTGTTTTTT. Residues: CASSLTYGSTNEKLFF.

This clone was observed a single time. The chain joins TRBV5-1 to TRBJ2-1, with 7 positions matching TRBD1. This CDR3 spans 16 amino acids. The ends lost 2 bases at V and 0 bases at J; junction bases unmatched: 5. Per germline, CDR1 SGHRS and CDR2 YFSETQ. The CDR3 DNA reads TGCGCCAGCAGCTTACACGGGACAGCCTCCTACAATGAGCAGTTCTTC. Residues: CASSLHGTASYNEQFF.

The chain is built from TRBV7-8 and TRBJ2-5; TRBD2 might be the D (6 bases). Germline CDR1 is SGHVS and CDR2 is FQNEAQ. The CDR3 extends over 15 amino acids. Between the trimmed V and J ends, which lost 4 bases and 5 bases, there was a span of 17 bases. As DNA, the CDR3 is TGTGCCAGCAGCTCCCAGCGGGTCTTCAGGGAGACCCAGTACTTC. Its protein product is CASSSQRVFRETQYF.

The chain joins TRBV29-1 to TRBJ1-4, with D possibly being TRBD1 (5 bases). The CDR3 spans 13 residues. V was pared by 3 bases and J by 5 bases, with 10 bases between. Looked up from germline, CDR1 is SQVTM and CDR2 is ANQGSEA. DNA of the CDR3: TGCAGCGTTGATGTACCAGGGAATGAAAAACTGTTTTTT. It specifies CSVDVPGNEKLFF.

This clone was counted once. This chain links TRBV7-9 with TRBJ1-1; D is undetermined. CDR1 SEHNR and CDR2 FQNEAQ come from the germline V gene (reference sequence). V was clipped by 4 bases and J by 0 bases, with 9 bases between them. The CDR3 sequence is 14 residues long. CDR3 protein: CASSYRQMNTEAFF. As DNA, the CDR3 is TGTGCCAGCAGCTATCGTCAGATGAACACTGAAGCTTTCTTT.

J is TRBJ1-1 and V is TRBV5-4, with 7 bases matching TRBD1. The CDR3 consists of 15 residues. J was trimmed by 3 bases and V by 1 base; bases with no gene match: 6. Germline lookup yields CDR1 SGHNT and CDR2 YYREEE (reference sequence). The CDR3 sequence is CASSLYYRGYTEAFF. The CDR3 region has the DNA TGTGCCAGCAGCTTGTATTACAGGGGTTACACTGAAGCTTTCTTT.

The chain combines TRBV28 with TRBJ2-5; 9 bases are shared with TRBD1. The CDR3 is made up of 14 amino acids. Unmatched junction bases numbered 7, after V lost 6 bases and J lost 5 bases. Germline CDR1 and CDR2: MDHEN and SYDVKM. The CDR3 region is CASSTTGGSETQYF. The CDR3 nucleotides read TGTGCCAGCAGCACTACAGGGGGCTCGGAGACCCAGTACTTC.

J is TRBJ1-6 and V is TRBV27; 8 nucleotides align to TRBD1. The V gene end was trimmed by 5 bases and the J gene end by 9 bases; junction bases not matched to a gene: 9. Germline CDR1 MNHEY, CDR2 SMNVEV (reference sequence). There are 15 residues in the CDR3. The CDR3 DNA reads as TGTGCCAGCAGTCCTCACAGGGGGAGTATTTCACCCCTCCACTTT. Its protein is CASSPHRGSISPLHF.

The chain employs TRBV7-9 and TRBJ2-2; D is perhaps TRBD2 (7 bases). Germline loops: CDR1 SEHNR, CDR2 FQNEAQ (reference sequence). Deletions cut 6 bases from V and 4 bases from J, with 12 bases between. The CDR3 covers 14 residues. The CDR3 spells CASRRGGGTGELFF. The DNA of the CDR3 is TGTGCCAGCAGAAGGGGGGGCGGCACCGGGGAGCTGTTTTTT.

The V and J genes are TRBV9 and TRBJ2-3; 7 bases are shared with TRBD2. The V and J ends lost 0 bases and 0 bases, in that order; junction bases with no gene match: 4. Germline V gene data show CDR1 as SGDLS and CDR2 as YYNGEE. CDR3 size: 16 residues. The CDR3 is CASSVGTRYSTDTQYF. In DNA form, the CDR3 reads TGTGCCAGCAGCGTAGGGACTAGATATAGCACAGATACGCAGTATTTT.

This chain joins TRBV19 and TRBJ1-1, with TRBD1 identical over 7 bases. The trim removed 7 bases at V and 5 bases at J, leaving 13 bases unmatched. The CDR3 length is 15 residues. Germline lookup yields CDR1 LNHDA and CDR2 SQIVND (reference sequence). The CDR3: CASTPSQGGWTEAFF. CDR3 sequence (DNA): TGTGCCAGTACACCCTCGCAGGGGGGATGGACTGAAGCTTTCTTT.

The rearrangement joins TRBV30 to TRBJ2-1, with D tentatively TRBD1 (6 bases). V shed 0 bases and J shed 6 bases, with 12 bases lying between them. Germline V gene sequence: CDR1 GTSNPN, CDR2 SVGIG (reference sequence). The CDR3 contains 14 residues. The CDR3 region is CAWSVSRGGNEQFF. The CDR3 nucleotides read TGTGCCTGGAGTGTGTCCAGGGGTGGCAATGAGCAGTTCTTC.

This chain links TRBV11-2 with TRBJ2-1, with TRBD1 identical over 7 bases. Germline lookup yields CDR1 SGHAT and CDR2 FQNNGV. V trimming: 4 bases; J trimming: 0 bases; junction bases outside the gene matches: 15. This CDR3 spans 19 amino acids. As DNA, the CDR3 is TGTGCCAGCAGCTCGCCCCGCTCGACAGGGCTAAGCTCCTACAATGAGCAGTTCTTC. As protein: CASSSPRSTGLSSYNEQFF.

The chain carries TRBV5-1 and TRBJ2-1, with D unclear. The germline V gene has CDR1 SGHRS and CDR2 YFSETQ. The CDR3 runs to 15 residues. Trimming cost V 2 bases and J 0 bases, with 9 bases left between them. Here the CDR3 reads CASSFEMSSYNEQFF. Written as DNA, the CDR3 is TGCGCCAGCAGCTTCGAAATGAGCTCCTACAATGAGCAGTTCTTC.

The rearrangement links TRBV7-2 to TRBJ2-7; 7 bases are shared with TRBD1. The CDR3 runs 14 residues. The germline V gene has CDR1 SGHTA and CDR2 FQGNSA. After removal of 3 bases from V and 6 bases from J, the junction contained 8 bases not matched to a gene. CDR3 loop: CASSFKGAGGEQYF. The DNA of the CDR3 is TGTGCCAGCAGCTTTAAGGGGGCTGGTGGCGAGCAGTACTTC. Full variable domain (outside the CDR3, taken from reference TRBV7-2 and TRBJ2-7): GAGVSQSPSNKVTEKGKDVELRCDPISGHTALYWYRQSLGQGLEFLIYFQGNSAPDKSGLPSDRFSAERTGGSVSTLTIQRTQQEDSAVYLCASSFKGAGGEQYFGPGTRLTVT.

This chain joins TRBV5-4 and TRBJ2-3, with D unclear. The germline V gene has CDR1 SGHNT and CDR2 YYREEE (reference sequence). The CDR3 extends over 16 amino acids. The germline V and J ends were trimmed by 2 bases and 5 bases, with 18 bases remaining between them. The CDR3 coding sequence is TGTGCCAGCAGCTTAGGCGGCAGCCAGCCGAAAGATACGCAGTATTTT. Translation gives CASSLGGSQPKDTQYF.

This rearrangement joins TRBV27 to TRBJ2-7; D may be TRBD2 (5 bases). The CDR3 is 14 residues long. Germline assignment: CDR1 MNHEY and CDR2 SMNVEV (reference sequence). The V end lost 2 bases, the J end lost 6 bases, and 14 bases lay between the germline ends. The CDR3 here is CASSLDQRRVEQYF. CDR3 coding DNA: TGTGCCAGCAGTTTAGACCAACGGCGGGTCGAGCAGTACTTC.